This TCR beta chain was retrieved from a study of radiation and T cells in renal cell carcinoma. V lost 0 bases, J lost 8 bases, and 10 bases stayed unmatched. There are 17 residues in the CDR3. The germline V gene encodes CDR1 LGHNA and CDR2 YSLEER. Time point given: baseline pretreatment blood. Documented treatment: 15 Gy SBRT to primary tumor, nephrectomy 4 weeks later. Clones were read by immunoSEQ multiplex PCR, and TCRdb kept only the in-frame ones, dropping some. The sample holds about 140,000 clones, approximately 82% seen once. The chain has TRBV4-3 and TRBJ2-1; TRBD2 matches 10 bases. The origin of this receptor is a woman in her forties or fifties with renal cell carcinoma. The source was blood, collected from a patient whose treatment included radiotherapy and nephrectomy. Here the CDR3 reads CASSQDPAGGPGDEQFF. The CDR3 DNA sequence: TGCGCCAGCAGCCAAGACCCAGCGGGAGGGCCGGGCGATGAGCAGTTCTTC.